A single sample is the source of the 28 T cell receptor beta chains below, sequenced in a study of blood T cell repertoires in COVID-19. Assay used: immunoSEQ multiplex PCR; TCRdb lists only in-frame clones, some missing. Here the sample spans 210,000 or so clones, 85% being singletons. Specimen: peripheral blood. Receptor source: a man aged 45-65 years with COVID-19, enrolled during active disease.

The CDR3 DNA reads as TGTGCCAGCAGCCTATCGTCTAGCGGGGGGGCGCGGAATGAGCAGTTCTTC. The encoded protein is CASSLSSSGGARNEQFF. This rearrangement joins TRBV7-3 to TRBJ2-1; TRBD2 matches at 12 bases. The ends lost 5 bases at V and 7 bases at J; junction bases unmatched: 12. Germline V lookup: CDR1 SGHTA, CDR2 FQGTGA. The CDR3 is 17 amino acids.

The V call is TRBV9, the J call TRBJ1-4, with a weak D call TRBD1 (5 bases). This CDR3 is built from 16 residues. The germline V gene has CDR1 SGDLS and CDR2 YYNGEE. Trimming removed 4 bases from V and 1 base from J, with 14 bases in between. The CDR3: CASSRDSGRTNEKLFF. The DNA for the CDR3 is TGTGCCAGCAGCAGGGACTCAGGTAGAACTAATGAAAAACTGTTTTTT.

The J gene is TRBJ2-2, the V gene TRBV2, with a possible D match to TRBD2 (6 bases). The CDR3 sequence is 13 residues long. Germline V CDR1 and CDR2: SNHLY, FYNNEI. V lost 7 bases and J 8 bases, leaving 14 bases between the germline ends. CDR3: CASTSGVGGELFF. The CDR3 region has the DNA TGTGCCAGCACCTCGGGGGTAGGTGGGGAGCTGTTTTTT. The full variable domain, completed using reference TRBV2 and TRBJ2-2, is EPEVTQTPSHQVTQMGQEVILRCVPISNHLYFYWYRQILGQKVEFLVSFYNNEISEKSEIFDDQFSVERPDGSNFTLKIRSTKLEDSAMYFCASTSGVGGELFFGEGSRLTVL.

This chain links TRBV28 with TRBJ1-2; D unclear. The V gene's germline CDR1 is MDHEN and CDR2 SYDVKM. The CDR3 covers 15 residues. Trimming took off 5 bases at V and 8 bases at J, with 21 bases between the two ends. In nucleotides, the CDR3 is TGTGCCAGCAGTGGGCCGCGGGTTCCAACGGCGGGCTACACCTTC. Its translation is CASSGPRVPTAGYTF.

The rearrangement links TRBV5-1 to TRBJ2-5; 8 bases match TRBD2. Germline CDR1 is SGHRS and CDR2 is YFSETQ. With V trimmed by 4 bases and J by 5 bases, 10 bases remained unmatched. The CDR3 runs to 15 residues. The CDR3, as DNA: TGCGCCAGCAGCGGTGGCGGGGGGACCGGGGAGACCCAGTACTTC. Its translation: CASSGGGGTGETQYF.

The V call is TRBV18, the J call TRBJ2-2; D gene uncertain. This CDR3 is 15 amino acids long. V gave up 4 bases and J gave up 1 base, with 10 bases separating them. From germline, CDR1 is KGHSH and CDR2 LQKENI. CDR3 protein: CASSRAQQNTGELFF. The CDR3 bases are TGTGCCAGCTCACGGGCACAACAGAACACCGGGGAGCTGTTTTTT.

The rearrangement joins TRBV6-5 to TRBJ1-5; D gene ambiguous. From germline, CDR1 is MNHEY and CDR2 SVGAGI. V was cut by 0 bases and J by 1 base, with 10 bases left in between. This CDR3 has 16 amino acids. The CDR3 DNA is TGTGCCAGCAGTTACTCCTTCCCCGGGAGCAATCAGCCCCAGCATTTT. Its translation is CASSYSFPGSNQPQHF.

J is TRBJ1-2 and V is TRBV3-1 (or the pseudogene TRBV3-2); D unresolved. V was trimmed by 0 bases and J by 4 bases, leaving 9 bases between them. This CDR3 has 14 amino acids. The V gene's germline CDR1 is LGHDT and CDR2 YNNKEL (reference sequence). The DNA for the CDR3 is TGTGCCAGCAGCCAAGATAGCCGGCTCTATGGCTACACCTTC. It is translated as CASSQDSRLYGYTF.

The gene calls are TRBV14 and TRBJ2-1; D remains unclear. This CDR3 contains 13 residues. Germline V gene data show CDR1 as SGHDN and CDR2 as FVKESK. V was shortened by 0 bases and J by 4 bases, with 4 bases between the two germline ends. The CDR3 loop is CASSQDGYNEQFF. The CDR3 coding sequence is TGTGCCAGCAGCCAAGACGGGTACAATGAGCAGTTCTTC.

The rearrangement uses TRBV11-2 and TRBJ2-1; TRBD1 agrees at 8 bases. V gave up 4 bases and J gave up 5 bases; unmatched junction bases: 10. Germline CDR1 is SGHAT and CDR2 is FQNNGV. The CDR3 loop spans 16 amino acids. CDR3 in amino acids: CASSSEGQVDHNEQFF. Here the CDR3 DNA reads TGTGCCAGCAGCTCAGAGGGACAGGTGGATCACAATGAGCAGTTCTTC.

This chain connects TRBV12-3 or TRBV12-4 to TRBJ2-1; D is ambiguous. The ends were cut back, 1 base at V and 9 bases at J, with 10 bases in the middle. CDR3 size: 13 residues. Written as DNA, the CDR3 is TGTGCCAGCAGTTTAGACCCCCCGAGTGAGCAGTTCTTC. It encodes CASSLDPPSEQFF.

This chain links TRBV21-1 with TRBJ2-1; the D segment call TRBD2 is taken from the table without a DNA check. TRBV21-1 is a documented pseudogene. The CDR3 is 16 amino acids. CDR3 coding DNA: TGTGCCAGCAGCAAAGGTTCGGGGGGGCCCTACAATGAGCAGTTCTTC. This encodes CASSKGSGGPYNEQFF.

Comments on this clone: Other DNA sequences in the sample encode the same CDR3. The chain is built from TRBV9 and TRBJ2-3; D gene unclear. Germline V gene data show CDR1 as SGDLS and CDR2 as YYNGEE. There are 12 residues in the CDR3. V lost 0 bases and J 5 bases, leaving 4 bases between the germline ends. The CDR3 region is CASSVAGDTQYF. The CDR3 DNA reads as TGTGCCAGCAGCGTAGCGGGAGATACGCAGTATTTT. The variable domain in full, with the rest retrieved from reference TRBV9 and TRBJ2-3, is DSGVTQTPKHLITATGQRVTLRCSPRSGDLSVYWYQQSLDQGLQFLIQYYNGEERAKGNILERFSAQQFPDLHSELNLSSLELGDSALYFCASSVAGDTQYFGPGTRLTVL.

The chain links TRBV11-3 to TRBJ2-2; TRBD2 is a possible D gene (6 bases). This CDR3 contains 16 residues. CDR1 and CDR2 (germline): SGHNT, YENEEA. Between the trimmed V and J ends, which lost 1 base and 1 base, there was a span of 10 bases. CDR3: CASSLGRTKNTGELFF. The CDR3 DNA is TGTGCCAGCAGCTTAGGGCGGACTAAGAACACCGGGGAGCTGTTTTTT.

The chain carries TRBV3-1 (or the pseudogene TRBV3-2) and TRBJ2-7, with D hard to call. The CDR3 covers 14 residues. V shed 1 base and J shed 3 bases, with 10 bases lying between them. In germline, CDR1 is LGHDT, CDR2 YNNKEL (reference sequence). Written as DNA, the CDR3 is TGTGCCAGCAGCCAAGCTGGCGGAATCTACGAGCAGTACTTC. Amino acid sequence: CASSQAGGIYEQYF.

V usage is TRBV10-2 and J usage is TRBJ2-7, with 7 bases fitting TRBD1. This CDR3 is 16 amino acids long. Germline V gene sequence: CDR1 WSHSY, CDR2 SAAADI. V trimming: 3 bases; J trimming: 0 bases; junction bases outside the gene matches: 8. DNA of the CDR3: TGCGCCAGCAGTGACATCGAGACAGGGCGCTCCTACGAGCAGTACTTC. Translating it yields CASSDIETGRSYEQYF.

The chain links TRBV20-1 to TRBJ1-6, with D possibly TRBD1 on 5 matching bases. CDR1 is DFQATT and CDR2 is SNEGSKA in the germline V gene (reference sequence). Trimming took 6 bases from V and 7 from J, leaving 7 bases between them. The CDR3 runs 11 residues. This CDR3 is CSAQGNSPLHF. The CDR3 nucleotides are TGCAGTGCCCAGGGAAATTCACCCCTCCACTTT.

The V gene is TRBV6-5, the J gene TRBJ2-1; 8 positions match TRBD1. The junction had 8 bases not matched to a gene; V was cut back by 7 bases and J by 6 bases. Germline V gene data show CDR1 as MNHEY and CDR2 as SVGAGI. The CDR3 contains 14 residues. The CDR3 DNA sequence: TGTGCCAGCACCGCCCCGGACAGGGCCAATGAGCAGTTCTTC. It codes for CASTAPDRANEQFF.

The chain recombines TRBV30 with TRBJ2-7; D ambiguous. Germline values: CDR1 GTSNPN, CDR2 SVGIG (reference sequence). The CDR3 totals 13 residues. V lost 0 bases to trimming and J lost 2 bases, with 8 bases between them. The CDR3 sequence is CAWSVDKPYEQYF. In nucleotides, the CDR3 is TGTGCCTGGAGTGTTGACAAACCCTACGAGCAGTACTTC.

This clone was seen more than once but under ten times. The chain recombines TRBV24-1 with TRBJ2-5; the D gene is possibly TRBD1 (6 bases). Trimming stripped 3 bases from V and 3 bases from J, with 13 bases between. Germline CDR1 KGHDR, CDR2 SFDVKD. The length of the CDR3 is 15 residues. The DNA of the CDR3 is TGTGCCACCAGTGATGGGGCACAGGGCGAAGAGACCCAGTACTTC. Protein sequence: CATSDGAQGEETQYF.

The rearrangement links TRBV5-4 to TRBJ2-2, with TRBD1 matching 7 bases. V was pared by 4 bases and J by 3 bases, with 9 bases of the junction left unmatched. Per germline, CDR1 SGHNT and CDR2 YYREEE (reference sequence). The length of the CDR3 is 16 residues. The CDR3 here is CASSGDPGQHTGELFF. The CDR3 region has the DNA TGTGCCAGCAGCGGAGACCCGGGACAGCACACCGGGGAGCTGTTTTTT.

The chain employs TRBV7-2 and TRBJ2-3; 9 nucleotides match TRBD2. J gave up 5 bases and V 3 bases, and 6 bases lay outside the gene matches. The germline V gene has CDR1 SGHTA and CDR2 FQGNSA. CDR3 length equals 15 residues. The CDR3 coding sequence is TGTGCCAGCAGCTTGGGGCGGGGGGGCTTAGATACGCAGTATTTT. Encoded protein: CASSLGRGGLDTQYF.

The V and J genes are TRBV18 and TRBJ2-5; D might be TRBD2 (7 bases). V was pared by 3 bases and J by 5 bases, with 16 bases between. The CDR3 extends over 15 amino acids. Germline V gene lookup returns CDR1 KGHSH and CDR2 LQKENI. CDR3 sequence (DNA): TGTGCCAGCTCACCGGCGGCGGGGGCGGGGGAGACCCAGTACTTC. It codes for CASSPAAGAGETQYF.

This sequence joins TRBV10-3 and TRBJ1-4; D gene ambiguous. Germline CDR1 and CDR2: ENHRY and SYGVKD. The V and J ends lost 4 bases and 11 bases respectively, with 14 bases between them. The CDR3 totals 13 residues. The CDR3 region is CAISAEAGGKLFF. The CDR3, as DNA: TGTGCCATCAGTGCGGAGGCAGGCGGCAAACTGTTTTTT.

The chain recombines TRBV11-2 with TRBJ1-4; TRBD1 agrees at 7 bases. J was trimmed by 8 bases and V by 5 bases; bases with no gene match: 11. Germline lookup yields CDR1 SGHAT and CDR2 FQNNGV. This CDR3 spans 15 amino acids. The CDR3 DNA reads TGTGCCAGCAGCACAGACGTCAGGGGGAGGGAAAAACTGTTTTTT. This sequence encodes CASSTDVRGREKLFF.

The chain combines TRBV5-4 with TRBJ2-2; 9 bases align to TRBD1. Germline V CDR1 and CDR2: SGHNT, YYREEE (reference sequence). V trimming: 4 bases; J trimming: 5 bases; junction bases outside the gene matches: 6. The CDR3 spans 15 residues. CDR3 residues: CASSQGQGTTGELFF. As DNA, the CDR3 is TGTGCCAGCAGCCAAGGACAGGGGACAACCGGGGAGCTGTTTTTT.

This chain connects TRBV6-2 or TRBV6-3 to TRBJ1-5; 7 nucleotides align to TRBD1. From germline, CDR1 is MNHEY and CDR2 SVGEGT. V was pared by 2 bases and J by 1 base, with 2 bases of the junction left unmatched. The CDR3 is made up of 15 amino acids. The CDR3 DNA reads TGTGCCAGCAGTTACGAGGGACAGAGCAATCAGCCCCAGCATTTT. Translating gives CASSYEGQSNQPQHF.

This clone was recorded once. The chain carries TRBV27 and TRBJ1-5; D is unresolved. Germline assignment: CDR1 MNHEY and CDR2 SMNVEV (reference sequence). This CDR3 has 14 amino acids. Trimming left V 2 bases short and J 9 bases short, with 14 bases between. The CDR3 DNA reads TGTGCCAGCAGTTTAGGGCAGATGAGTTCGCCCCAGCATTTT. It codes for CASSLGQMSSPQHF.